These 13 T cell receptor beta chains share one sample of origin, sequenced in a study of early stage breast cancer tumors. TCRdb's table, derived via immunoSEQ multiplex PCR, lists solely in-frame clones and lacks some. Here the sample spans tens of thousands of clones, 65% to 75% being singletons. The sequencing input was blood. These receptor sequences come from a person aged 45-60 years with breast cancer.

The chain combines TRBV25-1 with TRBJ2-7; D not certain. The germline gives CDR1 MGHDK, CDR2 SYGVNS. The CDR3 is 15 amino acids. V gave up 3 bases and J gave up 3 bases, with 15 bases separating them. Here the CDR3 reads CASSDPGPGGYEQYF. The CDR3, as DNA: TGTGCCAGCAGTGACCCCGGACCAGGTGGCTACGAGCAGTACTTC.

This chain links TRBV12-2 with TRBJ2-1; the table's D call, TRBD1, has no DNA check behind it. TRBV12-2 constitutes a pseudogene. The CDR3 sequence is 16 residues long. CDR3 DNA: TGTGCAAGTCGCCCCACCAGCTTTGACAGACACAATGAGCAGTTCTTC. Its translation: CASRPTSFDRHNEQFF.

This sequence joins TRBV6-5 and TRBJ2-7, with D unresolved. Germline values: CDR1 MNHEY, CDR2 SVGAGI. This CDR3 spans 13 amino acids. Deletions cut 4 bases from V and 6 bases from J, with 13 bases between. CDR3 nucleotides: TGTGCCAGCAGTTTAAAGGCTCTCTTCGAGCAGTACTTC. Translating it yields CASSLKALFEQYF.

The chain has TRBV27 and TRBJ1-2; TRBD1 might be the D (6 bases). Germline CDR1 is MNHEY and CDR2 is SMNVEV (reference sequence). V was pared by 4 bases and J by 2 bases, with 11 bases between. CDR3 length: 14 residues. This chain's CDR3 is CASSSTGRNYGYTF. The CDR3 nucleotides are TGTGCCAGCAGTTCAACAGGGCGCAACTATGGCTACACCTTC.

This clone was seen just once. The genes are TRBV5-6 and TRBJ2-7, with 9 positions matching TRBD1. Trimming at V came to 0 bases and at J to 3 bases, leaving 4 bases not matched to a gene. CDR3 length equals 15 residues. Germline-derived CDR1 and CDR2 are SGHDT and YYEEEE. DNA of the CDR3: TGTGCCAGCAGCTTGGGGGGACAGGGATACTACGAGCAGTACTTC. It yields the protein CASSLGGQGYYEQYF.

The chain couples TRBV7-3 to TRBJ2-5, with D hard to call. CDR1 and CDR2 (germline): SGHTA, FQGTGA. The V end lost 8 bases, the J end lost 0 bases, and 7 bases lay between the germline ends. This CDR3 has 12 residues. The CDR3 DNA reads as TGTGCCAGCTCGCCGGACCAAGAGACCCAGTACTTC. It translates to CASSPDQETQYF.

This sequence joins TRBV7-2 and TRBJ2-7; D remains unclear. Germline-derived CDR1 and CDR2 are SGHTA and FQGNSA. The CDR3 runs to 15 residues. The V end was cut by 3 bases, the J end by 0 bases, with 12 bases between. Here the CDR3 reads CASSFHPKGSYEQYF. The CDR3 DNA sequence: TGTGCCAGCAGCTTCCACCCGAAAGGCTCCTACGAGCAGTACTTC.

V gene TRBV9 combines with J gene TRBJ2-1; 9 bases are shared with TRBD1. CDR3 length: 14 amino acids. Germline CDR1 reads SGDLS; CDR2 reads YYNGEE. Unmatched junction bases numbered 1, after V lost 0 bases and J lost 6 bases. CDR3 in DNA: TGTGCCAGCAGCGTAGGGGACAGGGTCAATGAGCAGTTCTTC. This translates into CASSVGDRVNEQFF.

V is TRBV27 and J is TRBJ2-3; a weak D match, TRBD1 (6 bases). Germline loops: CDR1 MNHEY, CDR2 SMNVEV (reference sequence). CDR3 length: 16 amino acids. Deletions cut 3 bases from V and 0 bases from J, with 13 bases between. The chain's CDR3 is CASSFLRGSSTDTQYF. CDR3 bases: TGTGCCAGCAGTTTCCTAAGGGGGAGTAGCACAGATACGCAGTATTTT.

CDR3 bases: TGTGCCAGCGCCACCCCCGGGACTAGCGGGACTTACAATGAGCAGTTCTTC. The encoded protein is CASATPGTSGTYNEQFF. The rearrangement links TRBV27 to TRBJ2-1, with 13 positions matching TRBD2. This CDR3 spans 17 amino acids. J lost 4 bases, V lost 8 bases, and 11 bases had no gene match. The germline CDR1 and CDR2 sequences are MNHEY and SMNVEV (reference sequence).

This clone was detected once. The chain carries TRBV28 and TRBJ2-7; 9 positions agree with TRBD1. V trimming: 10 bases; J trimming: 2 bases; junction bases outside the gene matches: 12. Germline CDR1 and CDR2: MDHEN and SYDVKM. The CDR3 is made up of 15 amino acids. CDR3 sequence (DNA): TGTGCCACTGATATGGGACAGGGACGTACCTACGAGCAGTACTTC. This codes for CATDMGQGRTYEQYF. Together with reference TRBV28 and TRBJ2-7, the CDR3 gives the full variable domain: DVKVTQSSRYLVKRTGEKVFLECVQDMDHENMFWYRQDPGLGLRLIYFSYDVKMKEKGDIPEGYSVSREKKERFSLILESASTNQTSMYLCATDMGQGRTYEQYFGPGTRLTVT.

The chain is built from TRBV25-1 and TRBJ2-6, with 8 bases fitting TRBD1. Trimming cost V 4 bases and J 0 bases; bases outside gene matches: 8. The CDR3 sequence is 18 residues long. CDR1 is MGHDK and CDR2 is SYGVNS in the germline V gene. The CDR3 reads CASSASGQVVSGANVLTF. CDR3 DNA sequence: TGTGCCAGCAGTGCGTCGGGACAGGTCGTCTCTGGGGCCAACGTCCTGACTTTC.

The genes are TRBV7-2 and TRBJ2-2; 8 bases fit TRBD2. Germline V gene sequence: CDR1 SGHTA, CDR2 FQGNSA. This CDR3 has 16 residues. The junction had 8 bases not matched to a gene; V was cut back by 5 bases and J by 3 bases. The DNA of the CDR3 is TGTGCCAGCAGCACTACCGGGGGGGGTTACACCGGGGAGCTGTTTTTT. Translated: CASSTTGGGYTGELFF. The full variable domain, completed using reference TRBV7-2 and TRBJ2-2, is GAGVSQSPSNKVTEKGKDVELRCDPISGHTALYWYRQSLGQGLEFLIYFQGNSAPDKSGLPSDRFSAERTGGSVSTLTIQRTQQEDSAVYLCASSTTGGGYTGELFFGEGSRLTVL.